In this sample, the clone carrying this T cell receptor beta chain turned up a few times. The data derive from a study of T-cell reconstitution after alpha-beta-depleted transplantation in children. Construction of the TCRbeta library involved unique molecular identifiers. TCRdb reprocessed the PCR reads with MiXCR, giving one entry per CDR3 protein. The sample lists roughly 500,000 distinct CDR3 sequences, approximately 30% seen once, with approximately 2.3% in the top ten. The clonotype originates from a human donor who donated a stem cell graft to a child with aplastic anemia. This sample comprised PBMCs from the stem cell graft donor, obtained from the stem cell graft.

The CDR3: CASSFEKSRYEQYV. CDR3 nucleotides: TGTGCCAGCAGTTTCGAGAAGAGTAGGTACGAGCAGTACGTC. The chain joins TRBV12-3 or TRBV12-4 to TRBJ2-7, with unresolved D. This CDR3 region has 14 residues. V gave up 3 bases and J gave up 4 bases, with 13 bases separating them.